Below are 14 T cell receptor beta chains sequenced from a single sample in a study of PD-1 blockade in mismatch repair-deficient tumors. Sequenced by immunoSEQ multiplex PCR; TCRdb stores in-frame clones only, minus some. This sample has some 84,000 clones, with over 70% found just once. The sequencing used peripheral blood, collected 12 weeks after starting pembrolizumab. These receptors were obtained from an adult with mismatch repair-deficient cancer.

The V gene is TRBV27, the J gene TRBJ2-1; TRBD2 matches at 7 bases. Trimming took 5 bases from V and 10 from J; bases not matched to a gene: 5. The length of the CDR3 is 12 residues. The V gene's germline CDR1 is MNHEY and CDR2 SMNVEV (reference sequence). CDR3 amino acids: CASSRLAGEQFF. CDR3 DNA sequence: TGTGCCAGCAGTCGACTAGCCGGGGAGCAGTTCTTC.

V gene TRBV19 combines with J gene TRBJ1-1; D is ambiguous. Trimming stripped 6 bases from V and 1 base from J, with 18 bases between. Germline CDR1 reads LNHDA; CDR2 reads SQIVND (reference sequence). The CDR3 runs 16 residues. The CDR3 protein is CASRPGSAKANTEAFF. The CDR3 region has the DNA TGTGCCAGTAGGCCCGGGTCCGCCAAGGCGAACACTGAAGCTTTCTTT.

This clone came up a few times. The chain links TRBV18 to TRBJ2-2, with a weak D call TRBD1 (5 bases). The CDR3 length is 14 residues. Germline loops: CDR1 KGHSH, CDR2 LQKENI. Trimming took off 4 bases at V and 4 bases at J, with 10 bases between the two ends. CDR3 nucleotide sequence: TGTGCCAGCTCACGACAGTCGTCCACCGGGGAGCTGTTTTTT. Translating it yields CASSRQSSTGELFF.

In DNA form, the CDR3 reads TGTGCCAGCGGGGGACAGGGGGCTAGTTCAGCTTTCTTT. Its protein is CASGGQGASSAFF. V is TRBV2 and J is TRBJ1-1, with 12 bases matching TRBD1. CDR1 is SNHLY, CDR2 FYNNEI, per germline. The trim removed 8 bases at V and 10 bases at J, leaving 8 bases unmatched. The CDR3 is 13 amino acids.

The chain uses TRBV11-2 and TRBJ2-3; D is perhaps TRBD1 (5 bases). Trimming cost V 1 base and J 0 bases, with 11 bases left between them. Per germline, CDR1 SGHAT and CDR2 FQNNGV. The CDR3 is 16 amino acids. CDR3 in amino acids: CASSLGLKGSTDTQYF. In DNA, the CDR3 is TGTGCCAGCAGCTTAGGCCTTAAGGGGAGCACAGATACGCAGTATTTT.

V gene TRBV5-4 combines with J gene TRBJ1-2, with TRBD1 identical over 8 bases. Germline V CDR1 and CDR2: SGHNT, YYREEE (reference sequence). This CDR3 has 15 amino acids. V gave up 5 bases and J gave up 3 bases; unmatched junction bases: 9. Here the CDR3 DNA reads TGTGCCAGCAGAAACTACGGGACAGGACACTATGGCTACACCTTC. Its protein product is CASRNYGTGHYGYTF.

This chain links TRBV29-1 with TRBJ1-1, with 8 bases matching TRBD1. The V gene end was trimmed by 0 bases and the J gene end by 1 base; junction bases not matched to a gene: 13. CDR1 is SQVTM and CDR2 is ANQGSEA in the germline V gene. The CDR3 runs 18 residues. The CDR3 region is CSVEDWKWAGGTNTEAFF. In DNA form, the CDR3 reads TGCAGCGTTGAAGATTGGAAGTGGGCAGGGGGCACGAACACTGAAGCTTTCTTT. The entire variable domain, with the rest obtained from reference TRBV29-1 and TRBJ1-1, is as follows: SAVISQKPSRDICQRGTSLTIQCQVDSQVTMMFWYRQQPGQSLTLIATANQGSEATYESGFVIDKFPISRPNLTFSTLTVSNMSPEDSSIYLCSVEDWKWAGGTNTEAFFGQGTRLTVV.

The chain carries TRBV12-5 and TRBJ1-1, with D maybe TRBD1 (5 bases). The CDR3 is 14 residues long. The V end was cut by 5 bases, the J end by 5 bases, with 15 bases between. CDR1 and CDR2 from the germline V gene are LGHNT and FRNRAP. The DNA of the CDR3 is TGTGCTAGTGGTACCCGACCCAGGGTGACTGAAGCTTTCTTT. Its protein product is CASGTRPRVTEAFF.

This clone was seen once. V usage is TRBV27 and J usage is TRBJ1-1; 9 positions match TRBD1. Germline lookup yields CDR1 MNHEY and CDR2 SMNVEV (reference sequence). The length of the CDR3 is 14 residues. The V segment lost 4 bases and the J segment 4 bases; nucleotides outside the gene matches: 4. This chain's CDR3 is CASSSPGQGTEAFF. In nucleotides, the CDR3 is TGTGCCAGCAGTTCCCCGGGACAGGGCACTGAAGCTTTCTTT.

This clone was counted a single time. Germline and junction disagree at one end, which may indicate a read error. The chain uses TRBV5-1 and TRBJ2-5; TRBD1 matches at 7 bases. The CDR3 consists of 15 residues. The germline V gene encodes CDR1 SGHRS and CDR2 YFSETQ. CDR3 sequence (DNA): TGCGCCAGCAGCCACTCGGACAGGCGACAAGAGGCCCAGTACTTC. The encoded protein is CASSHSDRRQEAQYF.

The V and J genes are TRBV5-1 and TRBJ1-1, with D possibly being TRBD1 (6 bases). With 4 bases removed from V and 0 bases from J, the gap between germline ends came to 13 bases. CDR1 is SGHRS and CDR2 is YFSETQ in the germline V gene. This CDR3 is 15 amino acids long. In DNA form, the CDR3 reads TGCGCCAGCAGCGCCCTACAGGGAATGAACACTGAAGCTTTCTTT. Translation: CASSALQGMNTEAFF. Filled out from reference TRBV5-1 and TRBJ1-1, the complete variable domain reads KAGVTQTPRYLIKTRGQQVTLSCSPISGHRSVSWYQQTPGQGLQFLFEYFSETQRNKGNFPGRFSGRQFSNSRSEMNVSTLELGDSALYLCASSALQGMNTEAFFGQGTRLTVV.

The rearrangement joins TRBV6-6 to TRBJ2-3; D might be TRBD1 (6 bases). The CDR3 runs to 15 residues. Trimming pared 7 bases from V and 0 bases from J, leaving 14 bases between. The germline V gene has CDR1 MNHNY and CDR2 SVGAGI (reference sequence). The CDR3 loop reads CASTQWGQSTDTQYF. As DNA, the CDR3 is TGTGCCAGCACCCAGTGGGGGCAGAGCACAGATACGCAGTATTTT.

The gene calls are TRBV6-1 and TRBJ1-1, with D perhaps matching TRBD1 (6 bases). The V end lost 8 bases, the J end lost 1 base, and 8 bases lay between the germline ends. Germline CDR1 MNHNS, CDR2 SASEGT. The CDR3 loop spans 12 amino acids. The CDR3 DNA is TGTGCCAGCGGGGGGCGGAACACTGAAGCTTTCTTT. Its translation: CASGGRNTEAFF.

The J gene is TRBJ2-7, the V gene TRBV5-3; maybe TRBD2 (6 bases). TRBV5-3 is known as an ORF, though its function is uncertain. This CDR3 contains 16 residues. V was shortened by 3 bases and J by 0 bases, with 16 bases between the two germline ends. CDR3 residues: CARSSPWDCSSYEQYF. DNA for the CDR3: TGTGCCAGAAGCTCCCCCTGGGACTGTAGCTCCTACGAGCAGTACTTC.